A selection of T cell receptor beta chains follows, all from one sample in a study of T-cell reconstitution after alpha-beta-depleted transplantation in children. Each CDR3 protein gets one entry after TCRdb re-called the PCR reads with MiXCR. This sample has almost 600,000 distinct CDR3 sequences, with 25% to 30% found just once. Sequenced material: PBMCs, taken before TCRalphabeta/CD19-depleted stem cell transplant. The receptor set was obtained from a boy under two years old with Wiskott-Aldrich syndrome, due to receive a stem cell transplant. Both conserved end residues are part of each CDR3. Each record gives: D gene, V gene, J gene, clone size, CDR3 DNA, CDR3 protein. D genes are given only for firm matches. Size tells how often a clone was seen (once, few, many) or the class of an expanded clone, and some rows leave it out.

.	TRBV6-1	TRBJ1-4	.	TGTGCCAGCAGACTCCAGGGTCTGGGGGGGGAAAAACTGTTTTTT	CASRLQGLGGEKLFF
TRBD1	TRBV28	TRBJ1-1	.	TGTGCCAGCAGTTTATTACAGGGGGCTAAAGCTTTCTTT	CASSLLQGAKAFF
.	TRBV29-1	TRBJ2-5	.	TGCAGCGCGTCATCTAGGGAGCAAGAGACCCAGTACTTC	CSASSREQETQYF
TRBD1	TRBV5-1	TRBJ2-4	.	TGCGCCAGCAGCAAGGACAGGGGATTTCTTCGAGCCAAAAACATTCAGTACTTC	CASSKDRGFLRAKNIQYF
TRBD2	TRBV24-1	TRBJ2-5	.	TGTGCCACCAGTGATTTTGGGCTAGCGGGAGTGGAGACCCAGTACTTC	CATSDFGLAGVETQYF
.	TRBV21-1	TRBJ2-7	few	TGTGCCAGCGGACGCCGTCCTAGCTCCTACGAGCAGTACTTC	CASGRRPSSYEQYF
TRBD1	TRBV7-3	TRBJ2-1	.	TGTGCCAGCAGCTTAGCGTGGGGGACAGGGGGCGGCTACAATGAGCAGTTCTTC	CASSLAWGTGGGYNEQFF
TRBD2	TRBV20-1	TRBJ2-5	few	TGCAGTGCTTCCGCGGGAGCCGCGGAGACCCAGTACTTC	CSASAGAAETQYF
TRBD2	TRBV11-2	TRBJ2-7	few	TGTGCCAGCAGCTTAGTCGACACCCGACTAGCGCTCGAGCAGTACTTC	CASSLVDTRLALEQYF
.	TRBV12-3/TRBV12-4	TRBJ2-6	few	TGTGCCAGCAGTTTTCGATCAGGGGCCGGGGCCAACGTCCTGACTTTC	CASSFRSGAGANVLTF
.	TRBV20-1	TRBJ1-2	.	TGCAGTGCTAGAGTAGGGGAGGGCTATGGCTACACCTTC	CSARVGEGYGYTF
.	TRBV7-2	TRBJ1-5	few	TGTGCCAGCAGCCCAAACAATCAGCCCCAGCATTTT	CASSPNNQPQHF
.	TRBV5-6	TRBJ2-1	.	TGTGCCAGCAGCTTGGCCTCGGCGTTGGGGAGCCCCAATGAGCAGTTCTTC	CASSLASALGSPNEQFF
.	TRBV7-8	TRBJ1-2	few	TGTGCCAGCAGCTTAATTGGGACCTATGGCTACACCTTC	CASSLIGTYGYTF
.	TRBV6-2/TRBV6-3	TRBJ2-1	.	TGTGCCAGCCTTGCCGGGAGCTCCTACAATGAGCAGTTCTTC	CASLAGSSYNEQFF
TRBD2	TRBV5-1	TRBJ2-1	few	TGCGCCAGCAGATCCGGGACTAGCAGGGGCAATGAGCAGTTCTTC	CASRSGTSRGNEQFF
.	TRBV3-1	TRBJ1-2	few	TGTGCCAGCAGCCAAGGACAAAGAGGCTACACCTTC	CASSQGQRGYTF
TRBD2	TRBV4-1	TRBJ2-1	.	TGCGCCAGCAGTTGGACTAGCGGGAGGATGTCCTACAATGAGCAGTTCTTC	CASSWTSGRMSYNEQFF
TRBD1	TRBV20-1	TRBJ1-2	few	TGCAGTGCTAGTCGCGACAGGGCCAACTATGGCTACACCTTC	CSASRDRANYGYTF
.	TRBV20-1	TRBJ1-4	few	TGCAGTGCTAGCGCCTCGGGCCGTGAAAAACTGTTTTTT	CSASASGREKLFF
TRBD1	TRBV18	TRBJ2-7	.	TGTGCCAGCTCACCTTTTATGACAGGGTCCTACGAGCAGTACTTC	CASSPFMTGSYEQYF
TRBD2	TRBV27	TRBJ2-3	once	TGTGCCAGCAGCCACCTAGCGGGGGCGAGCACAGATACGCAGTATTTT	CASSHLAGASTDTQYF